This TCR beta chain was documented in a study of neurological immune-mediated disorders. The V end lost 3 bases, the J end lost 4 bases, and 9 bases lay between the germline ends. The CDR3 totals 13 residues. Germline CDR1 reads LGHDT; CDR2 reads YNNKEL (reference sequence). TCRdb reprocessed the 5' RACE reads via MiXCR and lists one record per CDR3 protein. The sample includes about 49,000 distinct CDR3 sequences, 7% to 9% of them seen just once. Time point in this sample: longitudinal time-point 3. The rearrangement uses TRBV3-1 and TRBJ1-2; weak D call: TRBD1 (6 bases). The source material was PBMCs. The clonotype originates from a woman between 40 and 50 years old in good health. CDR3 coding DNA: TGTGCCAGCAGCCAGGGGGCCCTCTATGGCTACACCTTC. It translates to CASSQGALYGYTF.